This TCR beta chain was sequenced during a study of T cell responses to AZD1222 COVID-19 vaccine. Across the study: Whether given at about 4 or about 12 weeks, second doses were pooled. General study results and limits: Donors were largely white British and mainly female; clonal diversity was possibly underestimated. Reportedly, nearly half of unique spike TCRs recognized epitopes outside B.1.351/B.1.1.7 mutations. Repertoire samples came only from after the peak T cell response.

The CDR3 totals 12 residues. The ends were cut back, 0 bases at V and 15 bases at J, with 15 bases in the middle. Germline CDR1 and CDR2: SQVTM and ANQGSEA. This clone is a singleton in its sample. The antigen is unknown. Only in-frame clones appear in the TCRdb table, and some are missing; sequencing was by immunoSEQ multiplex PCR. The sample yields about 120,000 clones, around 92% seen once. V gene TRBV29-1 combines with J gene TRBJ2-1, with TRBD1 as a possible D gene (6 bases). This TCR was recovered from an adult in good health. The input for sequencing was peripheral blood, taken on day 0 of AZD1222 vaccination. The CDR3: CSVEDPTGRWFF. In nucleotides, the CDR3 is TGCAGCGTTGAAGATCCGACAGGTCGTTGGTTCTTC.